This TCR beta chain derives from a study of blood T cell repertoires in COVID-19. CDR1 is KGHDR, CDR2 SFDVKD, per germline. Trimming took 8 bases from V and 2 from J, leaving 7 bases between them. The CDR3 covers 12 residues. Sequenced by immunoSEQ multiplex PCR; TCRdb stores in-frame clones only, minus some. The sample has 300,000 to 400,000 clones, 85% to 90% seen once; the top ten hold around 0.97%. Participants had their cohort set by participant-reported clinical history. The chain combines TRBV24-1 with TRBJ2-3; maybe TRBD2 (5 bases). The sequenced sample was PBMCs or T cells enriched from blood (not recorded which). This receptor was obtained from a woman under 40 with acute COVID-19. The CDR3 DNA follows: TGTGCCACCATGGACTTCACAGATACGCAGTATTTT. This encodes CATMDFTDTQYF.